The 14 T cell receptor beta chains reported below all come from one sample, sequenced in a study of cytomegalovirus exposure and HLA in healthy donors. PCR amplification relied on 60 Vbeta primers (plus 13 Jbeta primers). Method: immunoSEQ multiplex PCR; TCRdb's copy keeps in-frame clones and lacks some. The sample lists tens of thousands of clones, approximately 72% occurring once. Sequences were obtained from PBMCs. The receptors here all came from a woman in her 30s in good health and CMV-seronegative.

This rearrangement joins TRBV18 to TRBJ1-5, with unresolved D. CDR1 is KGHSH and CDR2 is LQKENI in the germline V gene. CDR3 length equals 15 residues. Deletions cut 3 bases from V and 4 bases from J, with 13 bases between. CDR3 DNA: TGTGCCAGCTCACCGATCGGGGTCGGGAATCAGCCCCAGCATTTT. Its translation: CASSPIGVGNQPQHF.

To note about this clone: Other DNA variants within this sample encode the same CDR3. The rearrangement links TRBV7-9 to TRBJ2-7, with 7 nucleotides matching TRBD2. Germline V gene data show CDR1 as SEHNR and CDR2 as FQNEAQ (reference sequence). The trim removed 2 bases at V and 4 bases at J, leaving 2 bases unmatched. The CDR3 covers 13 residues. The CDR3 region has the DNA TGTGCCAGCAGCTTATCGGGGGGTTACGAGCAGTACTTC. Translated, it gives CASSLSGGYEQYF.

This chain joins TRBV11-2 and TRBJ1-2, with D perhaps TRBD1 (6 bases). The CDR3 extends over 13 amino acids. Looked up from germline, CDR1 is SGHAT and CDR2 is FQNNGV. Trimming pared 5 bases from V and 5 bases from J, leaving 12 bases between. The CDR3, as DNA: TGTGCCAGCAGCATGGACAGCGATTATGGCTACACCTTC. Encoded protein: CASSMDSDYGYTF. The full variable domain, with the rest looked up from reference TRBV11-2 and TRBJ1-2, is EAGVAQSPRYKIIEKRQSVAFWCNPISGHATLYWYQQILGQGPKLLIQFQNNGVVDDSQLPKDRFSAERLKGVDSTLKIQPAKLEDSAVYLCASSMDSDYGYTFGSGTRLTVV.

The chain employs TRBV7-2 and TRBJ1-2, with D unclear. Deletions cut 4 bases from V and 4 bases from J, with 10 bases between. Germline assignment: CDR1 SGHTA and CDR2 FQGNSA. The CDR3 has 13 residues. CDR3 in amino acids: CASSSKGAYGYTF. CDR3 in DNA: TGTGCCAGCAGCTCGAAGGGAGCCTATGGCTACACCTTC.

This clone was picked up a small number of times. The J gene is TRBJ1-2, the V gene TRBV25-1; 9 nucleotides line up with TRBD1. The CDR3 runs to 17 residues. Germline values: CDR1 MGHDK, CDR2 SYGVNS. V trimming: 5 bases; J trimming: 2 bases; junction bases outside the gene matches: 12. DNA for the CDR3: TGTGCCAGCAGTATCACGACCGGGACAGGGAGAAACTATGGCTACACCTTC. It yields the protein CASSITTGTGRNYGYTF.

V gene TRBV30 combines with J gene TRBJ1-2, with TRBD1 matching over 7 bases. Germline loops: CDR1 GTSNPN, CDR2 SVGIG (reference sequence). The V gene end was trimmed by 7 bases and the J gene end by 6 bases; junction bases not matched to a gene: 8. The CDR3 sequence is 12 residues long. CDR3 residues: CAFPRGRDGYTF. The DNA for the CDR3 is TGTGCCTTCCCAAGGGGGCGCGATGGCTACACCTTC.

This clone has just a few counts. This chain uses TRBV30 with TRBJ2-3, with D perhaps TRBD2 (7 bases). The CDR3 spans 14 residues. Trimming shortened V by 3 bases and J by 2 bases, and 12 bases separated the two germline ends. CDR1 is GTSNPN, CDR2 SVGIG, per germline (reference sequence). CDR3 bases: TGTGCCTGGAGGCCTCGGGGGGCCACAGATACGCAGTATTTT. This translates into CAWRPRGATDTQYF.

J is TRBJ2-7 and V is TRBV4-1; 10 bases match TRBD1. The CDR3 is 15 residues long. The V gene's germline CDR1 is MGHRA and CDR2 YSYEKL. V shed 4 bases and J 4 bases; nucleotides not matched to a gene: 7. CDR3 region: CASSLSGTGAYEQYF. DNA of the CDR3: TGCGCCAGCAGCCTTTCCGGGACAGGGGCGTACGAGCAGTACTTC.

This clone was seen only a few times. This rearrangement joins TRBV5-4 to TRBJ1-3, with 8 nucleotides matching TRBD1. The CDR3 runs 15 residues. J was trimmed by 2 bases and V by 0 bases; bases with no gene match: 1. Germline CDR1 reads SGHNT; CDR2 reads YYREEE (reference sequence). CDR3 DNA sequence: TGTGCCAGCAGCTTGGGACAGGGGACTGGAAACACCATATATTTT. This encodes CASSLGQGTGNTIYF. The entire variable domain, with the rest obtained from reference TRBV5-4 and TRBJ1-3, is as follows: ETGVTQSPTHLIKTRGQQVTLRCSSQSGHNTVSWYQQALGQGPQFIFQYYREEENGRGNFPPRFSGLQFPNYSSELNVNALELDDSALYLCASSLGQGTGNTIYFGEGSWLTVV.

This chain joins TRBV4-1 and TRBJ1-5; 7 bases agree with TRBD1. Trimming took 4 bases from V and 6 from J; bases not matched to a gene: 12. The length of the CDR3 is 16 residues. Germline V gives CDR1 MGHRA, CDR2 YSYEKL. CDR3 nucleotide sequence: TGCGCCAGCAGCCTCGTCAGGACAGGAGCAATTCAGCCCCAGCATTTT. Protein product: CASSLVRTGAIQPQHF.

The chain couples TRBV9 to TRBJ1-3; 9 bases line up with TRBD1. The CDR3 has 16 amino acids. V was pared by 6 bases and J by 4 bases, with 11 bases of the junction left unmatched. Germline values: CDR1 SGDLS, CDR2 YYNGEE. The DNA of the CDR3 is TGTGCCAGCACGTCCCGGGACAGGGTTCGAGGAAACACCATATATTTT. This translates into CASTSRDRVRGNTIYF.

The J gene is TRBJ2-6, the V gene TRBV30; D gene uncertain. Trimming stripped 0 bases from V and 4 bases from J, with 10 bases between. Looked up from germline, CDR1 is GTSNPN and CDR2 is SVGIG (reference sequence). This CDR3 is 15 amino acids long. CDR3 bases: TGTGCCTGGAGTGTCGTCGTTCTCGGGGCCAACGTCCTGACTTTC. Translating it yields CAWSVVVLGANVLTF.

The chain combines TRBV16 with TRBJ1-1; maybe TRBD1 (5 bases). The V gene lost 0 bases and the J gene lost 10 bases, with 15 bases spanning the gap. Germline CDR1 KGHSY, CDR2 FQNENV. The CDR3 consists of 14 residues. The CDR3 spells CASSQSMGRARAFF. The CDR3 DNA is TGTGCCAGCAGCCAATCTATGGGCAGGGCCCGAGCTTTCTTT. Together with reference TRBV16 and TRBJ1-1, the CDR3 gives the full variable domain: GEEVAQTPKHLVRGEGQKAKLYCAPIKGHSYVFWYQQVLKNEFKFLISFQNENVFDETGMPKERFSAKCLPNSPCSLEIQATKLEDSAVYFCASSQSMGRARAFFGQGTRLTVV.

The chain couples TRBV7-9 to TRBJ2-7, with D perhaps TRBD2 (6 bases). CDR3 length: 14 residues. Trimming shortened V by 4 bases and J by 2 bases, and 12 bases separated the two germline ends. The germline V gene encodes CDR1 SEHNR and CDR2 FQNEAQ (reference sequence). CDR3 nucleotide sequence: TGTGCCAGCAGCTCCCCCCCGGGGGCCTACGAGCAGTACTTC. It codes for CASSSPPGAYEQYF.